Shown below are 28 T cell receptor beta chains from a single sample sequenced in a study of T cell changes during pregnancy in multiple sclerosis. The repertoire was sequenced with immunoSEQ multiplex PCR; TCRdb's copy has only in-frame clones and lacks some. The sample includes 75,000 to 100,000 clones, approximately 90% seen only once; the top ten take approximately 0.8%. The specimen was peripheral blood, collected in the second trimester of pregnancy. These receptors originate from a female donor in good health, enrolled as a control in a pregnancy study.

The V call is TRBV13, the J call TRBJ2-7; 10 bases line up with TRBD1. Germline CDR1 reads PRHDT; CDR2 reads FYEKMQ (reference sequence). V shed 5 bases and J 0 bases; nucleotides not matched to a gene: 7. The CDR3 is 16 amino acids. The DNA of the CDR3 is TGTGCCAGCAGCCCCCGTGGGACAGGGGCCTCCTACGAGCAGTACTTC. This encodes CASSPRGTGASYEQYF.

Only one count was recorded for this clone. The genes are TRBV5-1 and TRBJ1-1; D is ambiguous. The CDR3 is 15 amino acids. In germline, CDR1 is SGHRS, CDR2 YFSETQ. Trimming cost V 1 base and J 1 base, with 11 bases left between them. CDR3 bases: TGCGCCAGCAGCTTGTTGGAGGACCCGAACACTGAAGCTTTCTTT. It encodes CASSLLEDPNTEAFF.

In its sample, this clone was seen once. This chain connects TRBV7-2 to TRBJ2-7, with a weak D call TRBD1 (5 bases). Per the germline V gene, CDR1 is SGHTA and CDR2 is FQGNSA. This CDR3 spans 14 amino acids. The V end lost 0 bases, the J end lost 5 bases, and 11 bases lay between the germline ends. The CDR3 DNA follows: TGTGCCAGCAGCTTAGCGCCACAGGAACACGAGCAGTACTTC. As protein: CASSLAPQEHEQYF.

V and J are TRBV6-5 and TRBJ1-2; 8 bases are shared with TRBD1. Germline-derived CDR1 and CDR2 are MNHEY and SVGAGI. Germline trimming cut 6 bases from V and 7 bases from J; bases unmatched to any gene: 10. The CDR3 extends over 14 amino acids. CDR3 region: CASSLDREQRGYTF. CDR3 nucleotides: TGTGCCAGCAGCCTGGACAGGGAGCAGCGTGGCTACACCTTC.

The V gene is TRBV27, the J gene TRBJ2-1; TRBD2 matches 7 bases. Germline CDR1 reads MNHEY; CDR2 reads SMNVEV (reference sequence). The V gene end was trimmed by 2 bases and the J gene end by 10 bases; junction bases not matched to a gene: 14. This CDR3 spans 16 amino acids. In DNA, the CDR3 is TGTGCCAGCAGTTTAGTTGGGCGGGAGCTAGCTTCCGAGCAGTTCTTC. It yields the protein CASSLVGRELASEQFF.

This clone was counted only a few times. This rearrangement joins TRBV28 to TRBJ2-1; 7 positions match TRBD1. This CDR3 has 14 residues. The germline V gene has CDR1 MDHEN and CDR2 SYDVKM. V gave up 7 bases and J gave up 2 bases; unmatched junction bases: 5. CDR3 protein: CASTDRVAYNEQFF. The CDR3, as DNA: TGTGCCAGCACAGACAGGGTAGCCTACAATGAGCAGTTCTTC.

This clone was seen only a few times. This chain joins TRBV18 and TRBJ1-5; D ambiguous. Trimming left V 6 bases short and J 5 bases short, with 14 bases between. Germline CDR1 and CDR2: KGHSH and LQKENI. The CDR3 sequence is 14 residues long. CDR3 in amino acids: CASSLSGRDQPQHF. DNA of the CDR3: TGTGCCAGCTCCCTTTCGGGGAGAGATCAGCCCCAGCATTTT.

The CDR3 DNA reads TGCGCCAGCAGAACAGGGGGCAAGGCTGAAGCTTTCTTT. Protein sequence: CASRTGGKAEAFF. This chain joins TRBV10-2 and TRBJ1-1, with 9 bases fitting TRBD1. V was clipped by 6 bases and J by 6 bases; unmatched bases: 5. CDR3 length: 13 amino acids. Germline V lookup: CDR1 WSHSY, CDR2 SAAADI.

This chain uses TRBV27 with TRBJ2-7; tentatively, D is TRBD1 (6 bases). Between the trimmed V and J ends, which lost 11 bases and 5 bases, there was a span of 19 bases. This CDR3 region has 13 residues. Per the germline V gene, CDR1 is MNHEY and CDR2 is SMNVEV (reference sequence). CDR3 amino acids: CARVGAGKDEQYF. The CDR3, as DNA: TGTGCCCGAGTGGGGGCAGGGAAGGACGAGCAGTACTTC.

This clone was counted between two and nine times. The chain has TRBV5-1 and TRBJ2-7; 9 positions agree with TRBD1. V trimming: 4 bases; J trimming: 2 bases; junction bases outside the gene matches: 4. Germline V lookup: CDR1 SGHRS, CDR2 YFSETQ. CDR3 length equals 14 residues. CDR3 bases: TGCGCCAGCAGCCCCGGGACAGGGCCCTACGAGCAGTACTTC. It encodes CASSPGTGPYEQYF.

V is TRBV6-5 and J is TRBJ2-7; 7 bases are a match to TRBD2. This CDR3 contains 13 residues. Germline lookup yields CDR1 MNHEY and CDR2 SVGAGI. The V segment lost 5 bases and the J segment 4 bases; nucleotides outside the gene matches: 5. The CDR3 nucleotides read TGTGCCAGCAGTAAAAGGGAGGGGTACGAGCAGTACTTC. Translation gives CASSKREGYEQYF.

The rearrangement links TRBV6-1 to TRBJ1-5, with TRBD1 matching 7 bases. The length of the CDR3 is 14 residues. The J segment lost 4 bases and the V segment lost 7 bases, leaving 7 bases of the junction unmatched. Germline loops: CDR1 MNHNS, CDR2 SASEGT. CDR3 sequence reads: CASIAGTVNQPQHF. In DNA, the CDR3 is TGTGCCAGCATAGCCGGGACAGTAAATCAGCCCCAGCATTTT.

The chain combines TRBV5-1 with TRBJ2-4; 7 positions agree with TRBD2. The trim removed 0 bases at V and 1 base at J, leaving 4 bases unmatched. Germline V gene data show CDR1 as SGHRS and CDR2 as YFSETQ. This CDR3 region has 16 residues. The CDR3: CASSLVSGTAKNIQYF. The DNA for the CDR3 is TGCGCCAGCAGCTTGGTCAGCGGGACGGCCAAAAACATTCAGTACTTC.

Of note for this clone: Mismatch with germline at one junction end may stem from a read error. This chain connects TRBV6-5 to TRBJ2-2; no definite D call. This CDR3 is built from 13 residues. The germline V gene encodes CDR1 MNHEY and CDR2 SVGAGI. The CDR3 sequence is CVSSYYSTGELFF. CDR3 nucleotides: TGTGTCAGCAGTTACTACAGCACCGGGGAGCTGTTTTTT.

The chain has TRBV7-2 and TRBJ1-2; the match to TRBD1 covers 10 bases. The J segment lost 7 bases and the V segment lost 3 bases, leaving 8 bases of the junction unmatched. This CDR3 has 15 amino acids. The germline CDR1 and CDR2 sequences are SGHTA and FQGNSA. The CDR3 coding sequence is TGTGCCAGCAGCTTCCGGGACAGGGGTAGAGGTGGCTACACCTTC. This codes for CASSFRDRGRGGYTF.

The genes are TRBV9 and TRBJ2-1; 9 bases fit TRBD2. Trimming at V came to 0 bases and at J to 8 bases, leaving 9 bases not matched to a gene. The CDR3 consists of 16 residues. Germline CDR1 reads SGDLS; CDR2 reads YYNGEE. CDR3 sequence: CASSVGRLAGVHEQFF. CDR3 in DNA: TGTGCCAGCAGCGTAGGGCGGTTAGCGGGAGTCCATGAGCAGTTCTTC.

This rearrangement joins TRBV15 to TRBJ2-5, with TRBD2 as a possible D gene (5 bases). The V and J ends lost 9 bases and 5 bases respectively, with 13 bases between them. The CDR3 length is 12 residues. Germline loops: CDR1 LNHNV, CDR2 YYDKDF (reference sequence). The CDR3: CATGSAEETQYF. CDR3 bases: TGTGCCACGGGGAGCGCAGAGGAGACCCAGTACTTC.

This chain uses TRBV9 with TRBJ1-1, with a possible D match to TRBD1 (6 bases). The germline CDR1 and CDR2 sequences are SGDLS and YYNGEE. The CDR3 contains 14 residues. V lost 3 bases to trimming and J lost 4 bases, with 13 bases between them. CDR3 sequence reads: CASSERGGGTEAFF. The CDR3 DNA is TGTGCCAGCAGCGAGCGGGGAGGGGGCACTGAAGCTTTCTTT.

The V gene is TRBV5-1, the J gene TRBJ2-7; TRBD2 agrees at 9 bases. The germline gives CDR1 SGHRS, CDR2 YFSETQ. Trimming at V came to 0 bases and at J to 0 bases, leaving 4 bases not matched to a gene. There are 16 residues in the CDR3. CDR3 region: CASSLGLAENSYEQYF. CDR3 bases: TGCGCCAGCAGCTTGGGACTAGCGGAGAACTCCTACGAGCAGTACTTC.

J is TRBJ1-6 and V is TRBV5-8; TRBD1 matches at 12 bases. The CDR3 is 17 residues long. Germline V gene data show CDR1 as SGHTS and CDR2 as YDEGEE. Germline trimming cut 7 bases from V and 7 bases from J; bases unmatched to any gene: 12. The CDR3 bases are TGTGCCAGCGGCGGGACAGGGGGCGCCGGCCCGAATTCACCCCTCCACTTT. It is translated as CASGGTGGAGPNSPLHF.

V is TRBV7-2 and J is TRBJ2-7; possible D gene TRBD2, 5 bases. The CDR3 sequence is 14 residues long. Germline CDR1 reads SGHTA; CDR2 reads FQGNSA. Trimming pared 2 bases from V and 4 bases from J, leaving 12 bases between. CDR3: CASSLKVPGYEQYF. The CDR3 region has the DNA TGTGCCAGCAGCTTAAAGGTACCGGGGTACGAGCAGTACTTC.

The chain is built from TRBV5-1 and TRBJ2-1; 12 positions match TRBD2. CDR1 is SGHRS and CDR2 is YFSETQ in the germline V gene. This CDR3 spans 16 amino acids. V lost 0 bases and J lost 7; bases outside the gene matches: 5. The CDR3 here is CASSLVPLAGGNEQFF. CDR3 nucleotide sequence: TGCGCCAGCAGCTTGGTCCCCCTAGCGGGGGGGAATGAGCAGTTCTTC.

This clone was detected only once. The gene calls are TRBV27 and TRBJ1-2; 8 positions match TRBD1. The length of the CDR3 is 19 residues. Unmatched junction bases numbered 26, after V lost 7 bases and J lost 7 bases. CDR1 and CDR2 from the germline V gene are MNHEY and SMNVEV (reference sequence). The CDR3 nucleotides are TGTGCCAGCACCCGATCCCTGGGTGGGGCAGGGGGCGATCAGCCTGGCTACACCTTC. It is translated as CASTRSLGGAGGDQPGYTF.

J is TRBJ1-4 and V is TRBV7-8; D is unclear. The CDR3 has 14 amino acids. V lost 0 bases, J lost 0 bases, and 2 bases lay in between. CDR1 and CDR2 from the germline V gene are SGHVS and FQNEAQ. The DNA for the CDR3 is TGTGCCAGCAGCTTAGCCACAACTAATGAAAAACTGTTTTTT. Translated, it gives CASSLATTNEKLFF.

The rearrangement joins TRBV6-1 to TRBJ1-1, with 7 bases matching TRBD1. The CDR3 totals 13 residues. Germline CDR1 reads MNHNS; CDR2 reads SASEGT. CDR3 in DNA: TGTGCTATAAACAGGGGCATGAACACTGAAGCTTTCTTT. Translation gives CAINRGMNTEAFF.

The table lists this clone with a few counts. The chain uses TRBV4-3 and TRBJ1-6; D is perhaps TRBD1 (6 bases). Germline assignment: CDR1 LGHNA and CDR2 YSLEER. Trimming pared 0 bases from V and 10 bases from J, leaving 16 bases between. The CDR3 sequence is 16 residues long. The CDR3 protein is CASSQDRVRGSSPLHF. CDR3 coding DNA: TGCGCCAGCAGCCAAGATAGGGTCAGGGGAAGCTCACCCCTCCACTTT.

The CDR3 loop is CASSGTGRQETQYF. In nucleotides, the CDR3 is TGTGCCAGCAGTGGGACAGGGAGACAAGAGACCCAGTACTTC. The chain uses TRBV6-1 and TRBJ2-5, with 8 bases that match TRBD1. Trimming took 4 bases from V and 2 from J; bases not matched to a gene: 3. This CDR3 region has 14 residues. Germline lookup yields CDR1 MNHNS and CDR2 SASEGT.

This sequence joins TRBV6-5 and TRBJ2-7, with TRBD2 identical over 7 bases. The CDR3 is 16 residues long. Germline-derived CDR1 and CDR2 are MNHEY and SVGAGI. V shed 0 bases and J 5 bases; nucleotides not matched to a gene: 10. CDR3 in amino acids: CASSYSRLASSHEQYF. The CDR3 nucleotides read TGTGCCAGCAGTTACTCCCGACTAGCTTCTTCCCACGAGCAGTACTTC.